This note documents a single TCR beta chain sequence. This specimen comes from a study of T-cell reconstitution after alpha-beta-depleted transplantation in children. The library targeted TCRbeta and was prepared with unique molecular identifiers. TCRdb called the PCR reads again in MiXCR, with one record for every CDR3 protein. The table records over 400,000 distinct CDR3 sequences, over 40% of them present only once. J lost 6 bases, V lost 2 bases, and 7 bases had no gene match. The V gene's germline CDR1 is MGHRA and CDR2 YSYEKL. CDR3 length equals 17 residues. The J gene is TRBJ2-3, the V gene TRBV4-1, with 14 bases identical to TRBD2. Sequences were derived from PBMCs, sampled before TCRalphabeta/CD19-depleted stem cell transplant. The source of this sequence is a girl aged 2-10 years with aplastic anemia, due to receive a stem cell transplant. CDR3 region: CASSQQGTSGSGDTQYF. The DNA of the CDR3 is TGCGCCAGCAGCCAACAAGGGACTAGCGGGAGTGGGGATACGCAGTATTTT.